This is a list of T cell receptor beta chains from one sample in a study of metastatic and nonmetastatic thyroid tumors. TCRdb reprocessed the PCR reads using MiXCR. Of 12,000 or so clones in the sample, roughly a third were seen once. Sequencing was performed on tumor tissue. The origin of the receptors is a female donor with papillary thyroid cancer or a benign thyroid nodule (not recorded which). Some clones in this sample may be carry-over from other donors' samples. Each CDR3 is given with its conserved first and last residue. Fields, in order: D gene, V gene, J gene, clone size, CDR3 protein, CDR3 DNA. A D gene is named only where the DNA matches it firmly. The listing skips clone size in some rows; elsewhere it reads once, few, many or a size class.

D gene: .
V gene: TRBV29-1
J gene: TRBJ2-7
clone size: few
CDR3 protein: CSVERSGQCSYEQYF
CDR3 DNA: TGCAGCGTTGAAAGAAGCGGGCAATGCTCTTACGAGCAGTACTTC

D gene: .
V gene: TRBV10-3
J gene: TRBJ2-1
clone size: many
CDR3 protein: CAISESTSYNEQFF
CDR3 DNA: TGTGCCATCAGTGAGTCTACTTCATACAATGAGCAGTTCTTC

D gene: .
V gene: TRBV20-1
J gene: TRBJ2-1
clone size: .
CDR3 protein: CSARGWRNYNEQFF
CDR3 DNA: TGCAGTGCTAGAGGATGGCGCAACTACAACGAGCAGTTCTTC

D gene: .
V gene: TRBV5-1
J gene: TRBJ1-1
clone size: .
CDR3 protein: CASSLGGTMNTEAFF
CDR3 DNA: TGCGCCAGCAGCTTGGGGGGAACTATGAACACTGAAGCTTTCTTT

D gene: TRBD1
V gene: TRBV7-9
J gene: TRBJ1-2
clone size: .
CDR3 protein: CASSTDRGHGYTF
CDR3 DNA: TGTGCCAGCAGCACAGACAGGGGGCATGGCTACACCTTC

D gene: TRBD2
V gene: TRBV2
J gene: TRBJ2-5
clone size: medium-sized
CDR3 protein: CASSERRGGTAGEKETQYF
CDR3 DNA: TGTGCCAGCAGTGAACGGCGGGGGGGGACGGCGGGAGAGAAAGAGACCCAGTACTTC

D gene: TRBD2
V gene: TRBV20-1
J gene: TRBJ2-1
clone size: .
CDR3 protein: CSARGLADSYNEQFF
CDR3 DNA: TGCAGTGCTAGAGGACTAGCGGACTCCTACAATGAGCAGTTCTTC

D gene: .
V gene: TRBV20-1
J gene: TRBJ2-1
clone size: .
CDR3 protein: CSASDSTGAGQGEQFF
CDR3 DNA: TGCAGTGCTTCGGACTCCACAGGAGCCGGGCAGGGTGAGCAGTTCTTC

D gene: TRBD2
V gene: TRBV25-1
J gene: TRBJ2-1
clone size: large
CDR3 protein: CASREAGGDNEQFF
CDR3 DNA: TGTGCCAGCAGGGAGGCGGGAGGGGACAATGAGCAGTTCTTC

D gene: TRBD1
V gene: TRBV28
J gene: TRBJ2-7
clone size: many
CDR3 protein: CASSPGQGYEQYF
CDR3 DNA: TGTGCCAGCAGTCCGGGACAGGGCTACGAGCAGTACTTC

D gene: .
V gene: TRBV9
J gene: TRBJ2-1
clone size: .
CDR3 protein: CASSVVPGVASNEQFF
CDR3 DNA: TGTGCCAGCAGCGTAGTTCCGGGAGTGGCCTCCAATGAGCAGTTCTTC

D gene: .
V gene: TRBV2
J gene: TRBJ2-7
clone size: .
CDR3 protein: CASSASDLAHEQYF
CDR3 DNA: TGTGCCAGCAGTGCGTCGGATCTAGCCCACGAGCAGTACTTC

D gene: .
V gene: TRBV11-1
J gene: TRBJ1-2
clone size: once
CDR3 protein: CASSLQAFRANYGYTF
CDR3 DNA: TGTGCCAGCAGCTTGCAAGCGTTCAGGGCTAACTATGGCTACACCTTC

D gene: .
V gene: TRBV12-3/TRBV12-4
J gene: TRBJ2-7
clone size: .
CDR3 protein: CASSSRISEQYF
CDR3 DNA: TGTGCCAGCAGTTCCAGAATAAGCGAGCAGTACTTC

D gene: .
V gene: TRBV30
J gene: TRBJ1-1
clone size: .
CDR3 protein: CARWEQGVSEAFF
CDR3 DNA: TGTGCCCGATGGGAACAGGGAGTCTCTGAAGCTTTCTTT

D gene: .
V gene: TRBV19
J gene: TRBJ2-1
clone size: .
CDR3 protein: CASSPVFRNEQFF
CDR3 DNA: TGTGCCAGTAGTCCCGTATTTAGGAATGAGCAGTTCTTC

D gene: .
V gene: TRBV30
J gene: TRBJ1-1
clone size: .
CDR3 protein: CAWSVGRGPEAFF
CDR3 DNA: TGTGCCTGGAGTGTGGGCAGGGGACCTGAAGCTTTCTTT

D gene: .
V gene: TRBV5-1
J gene: TRBJ1-2
clone size: .
CDR3 protein: CASSLGTGRGYGYTF
CDR3 DNA: TGCGCCAGCAGCTTGGGGACCGGGAGGGGCTATGGCTACACCTTC

D gene: .
V gene: TRBV6-2/TRBV6-3
J gene: TRBJ2-3
clone size: .
CDR3 protein: CASSFRGYSTDTQYF
CDR3 DNA: TGTGCCAGCAGTTTCCGCGGGTATAGCACAGATACGCAGTATTTT

D gene: TRBD1
V gene: TRBV25-1
J gene: TRBJ2-1
clone size: many
CDR3 protein: CASNGQGSYNEQFF
CDR3 DNA: TGTGCCAGCAACGGACAGGGCTCCTACAATGAGCAGTTCTTC

D gene: .
V gene: TRBV24-1
J gene: TRBJ2-2
clone size: .
CDR3 protein: CATSDRYREAGELFF
CDR3 DNA: TGTGCCACCAGTGACCGATACAGGGAGGCCGGGGAGCTGTTTTTT

D gene: .
V gene: TRBV7-8
J gene: TRBJ1-3
clone size: .
CDR3 protein: CASSFDPGPSGNTIYF
CDR3 DNA: TGTGCCAGCAGCTTTGATCCGGGACCCTCTGGAAACACCATATATTTT

D gene: TRBD2
V gene: TRBV3-1
J gene: TRBJ2-1
clone size: medium-sized
CDR3 protein: CASSQGVGGSRNEQFF
CDR3 DNA: TGTGCCAGCAGCCAAGGAGTGGGAGGGAGCAGGAATGAGCAGTTCTTC

D gene: .
V gene: TRBV5-1
J gene: TRBJ2-1
clone size: many
CDR3 protein: CASSILGSNEQFF
CDR3 DNA: TGCGCCAGCAGCATCCTGGGAAGTAATGAGCAGTTCTTC

D gene: TRBD2
V gene: TRBV11-2
J gene: TRBJ2-7
clone size: many
CDR3 protein: CASSLDSGLAGLSFSYEQYF
CDR3 DNA: TGTGCCAGCAGCTTAGATTCGGGACTAGCGGGATTAAGTTTTAGCTACGAGCAGTACTTC

D gene: TRBD1
V gene: TRBV7-8
J gene: TRBJ1-6
clone size: .
CDR3 protein: CASSGQDKGYNSPLHF
CDR3 DNA: TGTGCCAGCAGCGGACAGGACAAGGGGTATAATTCACCCCTCCACTTT

D gene: .
V gene: TRBV11-3
J gene: TRBJ2-2
clone size: .
CDR3 protein: CASRTGPNTGELFF
CDR3 DNA: TGTGCCAGCAGGACCGGGCCGAACACCGGGGAGCTGTTTTTT

D gene: TRBD2
V gene: TRBV20-1
J gene: TRBJ2-7
clone size: .
CDR3 protein: CSADRTSGAGGQYF
CDR3 DNA: TGCAGTGCTGACCGGACTAGCGGGGCCGGGGGGCAGTACTTC